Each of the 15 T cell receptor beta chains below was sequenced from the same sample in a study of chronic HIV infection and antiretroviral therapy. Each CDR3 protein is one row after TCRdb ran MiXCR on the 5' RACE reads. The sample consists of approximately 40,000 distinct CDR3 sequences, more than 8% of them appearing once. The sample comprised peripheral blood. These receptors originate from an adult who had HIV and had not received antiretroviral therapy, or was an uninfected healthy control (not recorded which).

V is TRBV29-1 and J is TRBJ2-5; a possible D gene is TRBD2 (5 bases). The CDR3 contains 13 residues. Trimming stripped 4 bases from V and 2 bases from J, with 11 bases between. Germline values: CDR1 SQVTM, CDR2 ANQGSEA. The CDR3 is CSVADFRQETQYF. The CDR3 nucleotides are TGCAGCGTTGCGGACTTTCGTCAAGAGACCCAGTACTTC.

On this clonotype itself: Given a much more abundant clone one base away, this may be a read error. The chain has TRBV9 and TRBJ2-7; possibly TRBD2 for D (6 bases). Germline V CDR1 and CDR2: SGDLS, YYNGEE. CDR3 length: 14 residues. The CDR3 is CVSSVAVGPYEQYF. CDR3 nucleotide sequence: TGTGTCAGCAGCGTAGCGGTAGGGCCCTACGAGCAGTACTTC.

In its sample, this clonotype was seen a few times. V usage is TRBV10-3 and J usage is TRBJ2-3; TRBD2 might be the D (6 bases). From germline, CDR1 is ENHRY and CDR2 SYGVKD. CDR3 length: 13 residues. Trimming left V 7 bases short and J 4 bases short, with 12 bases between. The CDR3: CAIIRELADTQYF. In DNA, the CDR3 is TGTGCCATCATACGGGAGTTAGCAGATACGCAGTATTTT.

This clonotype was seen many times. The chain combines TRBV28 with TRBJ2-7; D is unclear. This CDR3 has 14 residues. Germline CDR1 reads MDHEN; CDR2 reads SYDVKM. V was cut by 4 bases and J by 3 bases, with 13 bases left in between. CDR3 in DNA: TGTGCCAGCAGTTGGGTATCCTCCATCTACGAGCAGTACTTC. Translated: CASSWVSSIYEQYF. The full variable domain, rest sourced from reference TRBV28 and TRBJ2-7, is DVKVTQSSRYLVKRTGEKVFLECVQDMDHENMFWYRQDPGLGLRLIYFSYDVKMKEKGDIPEGYSVSREKKERFSLILESASTNQTSMYLCASSWVSSIYEQYFGPGTRLTVT.

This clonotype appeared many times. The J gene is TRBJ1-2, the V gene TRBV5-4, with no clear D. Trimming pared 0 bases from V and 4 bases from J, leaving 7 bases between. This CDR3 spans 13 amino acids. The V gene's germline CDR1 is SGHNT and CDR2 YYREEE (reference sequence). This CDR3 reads CASSLEQFYGYTF. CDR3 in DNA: TGTGCCAGCAGCTTGGAGCAGTTCTATGGCTACACCTTC.

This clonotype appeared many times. The DNA of the CDR3 is TGCGCCAGCAGCGCGGGACAGGGGTATGGGGCCAACGTCCTGACTTTC. Translated: CASSAGQGYGANVLTF. The chain links TRBV4-3 to TRBJ2-6; 10 nucleotides match TRBD1. The germline V gene has CDR1 LGHNA and CDR2 YSLEER. Trimming removed 5 bases from V and 3 bases from J; junction bases left unmatched: 4. The CDR3 has 16 residues.

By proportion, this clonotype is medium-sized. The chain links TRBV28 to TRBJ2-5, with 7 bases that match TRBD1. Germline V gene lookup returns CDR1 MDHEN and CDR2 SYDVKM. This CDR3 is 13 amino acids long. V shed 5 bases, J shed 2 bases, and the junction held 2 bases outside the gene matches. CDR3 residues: CASSQGQQETQYF. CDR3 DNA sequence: TGTGCCAGCAGTCAGGGACAGCAAGAGACCCAGTACTTC.

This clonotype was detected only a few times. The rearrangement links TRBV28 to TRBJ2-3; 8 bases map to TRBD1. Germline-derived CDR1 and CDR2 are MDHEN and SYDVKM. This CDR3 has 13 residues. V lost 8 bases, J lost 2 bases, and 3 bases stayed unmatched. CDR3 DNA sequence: TGTGCCAGCCGGACAGGGACCACAGATACGCAGTATTTT. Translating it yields CASRTGTTDTQYF. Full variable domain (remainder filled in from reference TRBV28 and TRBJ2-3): DVKVTQSSRYLVKRTGEKVFLECVQDMDHENMFWYRQDPGLGLRLIYFSYDVKMKEKGDIPEGYSVSREKKERFSLILESASTNQTSMYLCASRTGTTDTQYFGPGTRLTVL.

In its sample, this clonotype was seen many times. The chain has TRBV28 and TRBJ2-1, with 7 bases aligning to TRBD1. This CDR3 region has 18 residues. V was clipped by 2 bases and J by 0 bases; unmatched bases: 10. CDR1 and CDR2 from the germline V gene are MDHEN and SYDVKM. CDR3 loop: CASSLPGMDRNSYNEQFF. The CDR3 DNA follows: TGTGCCAGCAGTTTACCCGGGATGGACAGGAACTCCTACAATGAGCAGTTCTTC. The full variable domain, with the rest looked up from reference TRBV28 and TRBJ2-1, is DVKVTQSSRYLVKRTGEKVFLECVQDMDHENMFWYRQDPGLGLRLIYFSYDVKMKEKGDIPEGYSVSREKKERFSLILESASTNQTSMYLCASSLPGMDRNSYNEQFFGPGTRLTVL.

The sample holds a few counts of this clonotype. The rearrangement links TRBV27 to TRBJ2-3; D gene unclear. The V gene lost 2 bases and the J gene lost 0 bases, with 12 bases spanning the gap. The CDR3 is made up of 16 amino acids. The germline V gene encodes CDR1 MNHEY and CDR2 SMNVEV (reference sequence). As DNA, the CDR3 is TGTGCCAGCAGTTTAGGGCAGGCGACTAGCACAGATACGCAGTATTTT. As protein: CASSLGQATSTDTQYF.

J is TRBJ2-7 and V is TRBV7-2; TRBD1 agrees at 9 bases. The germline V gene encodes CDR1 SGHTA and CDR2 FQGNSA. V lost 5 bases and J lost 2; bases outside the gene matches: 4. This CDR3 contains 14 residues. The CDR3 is CASSRRQGAYEQYF. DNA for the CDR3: TGTGCCAGCAGCCGACGACAGGGGGCCTACGAGCAGTACTTC.

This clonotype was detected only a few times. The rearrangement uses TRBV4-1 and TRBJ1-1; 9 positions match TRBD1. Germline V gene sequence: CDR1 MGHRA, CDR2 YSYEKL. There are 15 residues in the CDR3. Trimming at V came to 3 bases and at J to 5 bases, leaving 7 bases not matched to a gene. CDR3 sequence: CASSQDGTGYTEAFF. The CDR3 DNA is TGCGCCAGCAGCCAGGACGGGACAGGGTATACTGAAGCTTTCTTT.

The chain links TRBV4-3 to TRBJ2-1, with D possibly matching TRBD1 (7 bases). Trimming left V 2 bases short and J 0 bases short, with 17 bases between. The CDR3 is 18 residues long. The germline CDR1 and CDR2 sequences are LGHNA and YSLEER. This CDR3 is CASSQLLSGGGSYNEQFF. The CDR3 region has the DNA TGCGCCAGCAGCCAATTACTTTCAGGGGGAGGCTCCTACAATGAGCAGTTCTTC.

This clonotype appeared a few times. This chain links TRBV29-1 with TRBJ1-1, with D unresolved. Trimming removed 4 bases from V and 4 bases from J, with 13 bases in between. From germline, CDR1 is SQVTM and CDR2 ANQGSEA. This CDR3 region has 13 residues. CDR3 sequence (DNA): TGCAGCGTTGCTGAGGGCCCATTCACTGAAGCTTTCTTT. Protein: CSVAEGPFTEAFF.

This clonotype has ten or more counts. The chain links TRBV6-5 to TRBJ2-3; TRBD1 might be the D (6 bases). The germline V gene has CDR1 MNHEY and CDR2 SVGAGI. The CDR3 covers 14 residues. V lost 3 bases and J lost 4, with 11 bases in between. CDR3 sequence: CASSYSQGADTQYF. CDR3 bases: TGTGCCAGCAGTTATTCACAGGGAGCAGATACGCAGTATTTT.